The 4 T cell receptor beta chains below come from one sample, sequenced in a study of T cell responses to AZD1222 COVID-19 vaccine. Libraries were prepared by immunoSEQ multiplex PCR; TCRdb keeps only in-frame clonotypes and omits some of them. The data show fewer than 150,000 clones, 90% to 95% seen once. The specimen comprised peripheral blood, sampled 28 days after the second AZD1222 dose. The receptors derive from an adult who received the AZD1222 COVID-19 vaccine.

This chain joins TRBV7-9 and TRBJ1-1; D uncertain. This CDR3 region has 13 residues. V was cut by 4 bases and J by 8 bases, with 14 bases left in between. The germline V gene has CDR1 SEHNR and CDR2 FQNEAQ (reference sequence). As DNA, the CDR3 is TGTGCCAGCAGCTCGATGTGGGGAACGGAAGCTTTCTTT. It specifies CASSSMWGTEAFF.

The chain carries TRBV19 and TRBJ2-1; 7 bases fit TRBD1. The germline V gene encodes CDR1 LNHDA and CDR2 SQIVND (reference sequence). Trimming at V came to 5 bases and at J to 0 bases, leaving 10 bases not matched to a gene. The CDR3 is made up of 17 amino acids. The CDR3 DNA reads TGTGCCAGTAGTGCGTATCGACAGGGAAGCTCCTACAATGAGCAGTTCTTC. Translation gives CASSAYRQGSSYNEQFF.

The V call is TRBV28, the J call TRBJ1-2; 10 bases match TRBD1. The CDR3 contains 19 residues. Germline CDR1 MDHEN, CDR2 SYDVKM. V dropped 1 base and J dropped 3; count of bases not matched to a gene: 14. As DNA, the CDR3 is TGTGCCAGCAGTTTATTTTTATTTTTTCGGGACAGGGGACACTATGGCTACACCTTC. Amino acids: CASSLFLFFRDRGHYGYTF.

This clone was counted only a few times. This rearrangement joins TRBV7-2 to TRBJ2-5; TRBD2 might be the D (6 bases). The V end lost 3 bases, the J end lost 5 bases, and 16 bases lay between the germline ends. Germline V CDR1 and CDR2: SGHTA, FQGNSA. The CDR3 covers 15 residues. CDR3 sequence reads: CASSFRGDGGETQYF. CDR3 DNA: TGTGCCAGCAGCTTTCGAGGGGATGGGGGGGAGACCCAGTACTTC.